Described below is a single T cell receptor (beta chain) sequence and its context. These data come from a study of beta chain features in type 1 diabetes. Central memory, naive, regulatory and stem cell-like memory CD4+ cells were sorted by CD45RO/CCR7/CD25/CD127/CD95/CD27. Expressed TCRB transcripts got sequenced, as all isolated RNA was reverse transcribed. Reads from naive, central memory and regulatory T cell samples averaged about 3.9 million. Clones were read by immunoSEQ multiplex PCR, and TCRdb kept only the in-frame ones, dropping some. This sample carries under 450,000 clones, approximately 14% of them seen once, and the ten largest clones take around 0.039%. This TCR came from a man aged 25 to 40 in good health. The sequenced sample was naive CD4+ T cells from blood.

The CDR3 bases are TGTGCCTGGAGACATGAGGCCAATGAGCAGTTCTTC. It codes for CAWRHEANEQFF. V and J are TRBV30 and TRBJ2-1, with D hard to call. This CDR3 comprises 12 residues. Germline lookup yields CDR1 GTSNPN and CDR2 SVGIG (reference sequence). V lost 3 bases, J lost 6 bases, and 9 bases lay in between.